This TCR beta chain was profiled in a study of blood T cell repertoires in COVID-19 (TCRdb year 2020). About the study as a whole: The collaborator samples originated in the United States, Italy and Spain and spanned the acute and convalescent phases of COVID-19. The repertoires were released in a freely available public database intended as a resource for research on the immune response to SARS-CoV-2. The material from the prospective study consisted of cDNA or gDNA derived from T cells, B-cell-depleted T cells, or PBMCs. Sample metadata almost always included a de-identified subject ID, COVID-19 status, age in years and sex. Where HLA class I and class II types were available, the types were taken from metadata supplied by the sample provider, not from assay-based typing. The dataset comprised deeply sampled blood TCRbeta repertoires from subjects exposed to, actively infected with, or recovered from COVID-19. Samples were obtained from the ongoing ImmuneRACE study (first 160 participants) and from about 1,300 subjects provided by 6 global collaborators.

With regard to this clone: Its recognized antigen is unknown. Base qualities are not recorded, but no much larger clone differs from it by a single base.

Including cysteine and phenylalanine, the CDR3 has 15 amino acids. The only DNA kept is the CDR3, 45 bases in frame from the first base. V is clipped by 5 bases and J by 2 bases, and the sequence between their germline boundaries is 16 bases long. The germline V gene (reference sequence) supplies CDR1 SEHNR and CDR2 FQNEAQ. TCRbeta CDR3 regions were amplified from genomic DNA by means of the immunoSEQ Assay, a bias-controlled multiplex PCR. Regarding the original processing steps: The number of nucleated cells in each sample was estimated from the amplification of reference gene primers within the assay. To quantify the absolute abundance of each unique TCRbeta CDR3 rearrangement, sequence reads were collapsed and filtered. For each sample, productive Simpson clonality was calculated as the square root of Simpson's diversity index across productive rearrangements. Drawn from immuneACCESS, this table holds only the in-frame rearrangements with V and J called that TCRdb kept. Clones are partly lost; checked studies trace under half to an unresolved V gene and leave the rest unexplained. For V, J and clone size, that table is used; D and trimming come from the DNA. This sample lists 25,000 to 35,000 clones; about nine tenths were detected once. 9.9% of the sample is taken by the ten largest.

The collaborating institutions used their own protocols to collect whole blood in K2EDTA tubes. For TCRbeta analysis, collaborator samples were shipped as frozen whole blood, as isolated PBMCs, or as DNA extracted from either sample type. The full study reports these points: How much clinical and demographic metadata was included differed by source and by participant, and the metadata was provided uncurated.

This chain is built from TRBV7-9 and TRBJ2-7, with TRBD2 tentatively as D gene (6 bases match). The sequence derives from a human donor with active COVID-19. The donor label of this sample is uncertain. The specimen was peripheral blood. The bases read TGTGCCAGCAGCCCCCTAGCCGGAGGGCCCTACGAGCAGTACTTC. Its translation is CASSPLAGGPYEQYF.